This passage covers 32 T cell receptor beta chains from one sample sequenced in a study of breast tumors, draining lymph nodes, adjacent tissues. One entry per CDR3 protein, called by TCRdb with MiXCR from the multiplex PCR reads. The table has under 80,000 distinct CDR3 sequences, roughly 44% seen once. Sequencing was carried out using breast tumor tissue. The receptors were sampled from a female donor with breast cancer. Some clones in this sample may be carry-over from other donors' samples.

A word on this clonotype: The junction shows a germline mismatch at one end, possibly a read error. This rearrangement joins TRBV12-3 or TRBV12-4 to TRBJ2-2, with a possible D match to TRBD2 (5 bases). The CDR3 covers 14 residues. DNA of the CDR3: TGTGCCGGCAGTTTCGGACGTATTACCGGGGAGCTATTTTTC. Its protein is CAGSFGRITGELFF.

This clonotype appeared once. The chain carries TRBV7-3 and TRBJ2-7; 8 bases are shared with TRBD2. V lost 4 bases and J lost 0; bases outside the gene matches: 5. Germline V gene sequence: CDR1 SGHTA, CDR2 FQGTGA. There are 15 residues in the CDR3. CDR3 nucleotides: TGTGCCAGCAGCTCCGTAGCGGGAAGCTCCTACGAGCAGTACTTC. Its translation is CASSSVAGSSYEQYF.

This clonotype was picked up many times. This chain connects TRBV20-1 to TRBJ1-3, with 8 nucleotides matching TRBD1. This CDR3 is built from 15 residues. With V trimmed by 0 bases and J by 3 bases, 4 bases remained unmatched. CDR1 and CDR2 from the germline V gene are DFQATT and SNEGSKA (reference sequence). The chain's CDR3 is CSARDSDRGGNTIYF. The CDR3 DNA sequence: TGCAGTGCTAGAGACTCAGACAGGGGTGGAAACACCATATATTTT.

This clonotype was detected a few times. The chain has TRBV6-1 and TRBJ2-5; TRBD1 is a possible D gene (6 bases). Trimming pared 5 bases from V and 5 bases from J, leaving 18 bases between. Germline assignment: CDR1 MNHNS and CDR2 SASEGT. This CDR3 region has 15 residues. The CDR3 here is CASSLGTCQCETQYF. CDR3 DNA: TGTGCCAGCAGTCTCGGGACATGCCAATGCGAGACCCAGTACTTC.

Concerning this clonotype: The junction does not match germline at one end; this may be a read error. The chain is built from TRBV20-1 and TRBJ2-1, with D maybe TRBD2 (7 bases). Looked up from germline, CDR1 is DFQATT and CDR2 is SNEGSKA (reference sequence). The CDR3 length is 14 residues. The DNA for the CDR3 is TGCAGTGCCCCAAGGGGGGGGGGCTACACTGAGCAGTTCTTC. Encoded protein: CSAPRGGGYTEQFF.

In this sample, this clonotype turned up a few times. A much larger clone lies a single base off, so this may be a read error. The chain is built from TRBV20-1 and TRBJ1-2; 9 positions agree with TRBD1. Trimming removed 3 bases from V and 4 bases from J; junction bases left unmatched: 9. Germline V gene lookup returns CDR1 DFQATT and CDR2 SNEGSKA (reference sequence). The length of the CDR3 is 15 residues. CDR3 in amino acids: CSARFTGGRAYGYTF. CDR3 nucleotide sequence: TGCAGTGCTAGGTTCACAGGGGGCAGGGCCTATGGCTACACCTTC.

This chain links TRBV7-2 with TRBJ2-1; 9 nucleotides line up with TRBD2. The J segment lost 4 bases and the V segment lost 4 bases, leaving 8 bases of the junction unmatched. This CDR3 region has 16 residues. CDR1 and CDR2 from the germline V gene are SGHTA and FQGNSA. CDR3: CASSSSIAGGYNEQFF. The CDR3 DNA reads TGTGCCAGCAGCTCGAGTATTGCGGGGGGGTACAATGAGCAGTTCTTC.

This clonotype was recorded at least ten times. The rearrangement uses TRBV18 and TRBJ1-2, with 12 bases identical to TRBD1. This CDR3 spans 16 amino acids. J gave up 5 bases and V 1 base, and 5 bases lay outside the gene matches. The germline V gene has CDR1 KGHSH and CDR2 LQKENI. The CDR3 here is CASSPLGQGAVYGYTF. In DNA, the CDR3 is TGTGCCAGCTCACCACTGGGACAGGGGGCTGTGTATGGCTACACCTTC.

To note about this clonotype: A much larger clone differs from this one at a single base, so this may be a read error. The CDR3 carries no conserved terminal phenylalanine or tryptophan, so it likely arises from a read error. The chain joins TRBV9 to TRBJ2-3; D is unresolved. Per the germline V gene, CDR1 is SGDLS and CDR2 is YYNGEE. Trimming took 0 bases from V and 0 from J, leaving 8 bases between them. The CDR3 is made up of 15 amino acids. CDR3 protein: CASSVDAKSTDTQYL. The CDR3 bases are TGTGCCAGCAGCGTAGATGCCAAAAGCACAGATACGCAGTATCTT.

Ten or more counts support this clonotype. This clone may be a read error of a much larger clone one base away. The CDR3 reads CASSRDRATDTQYF. The CDR3 coding sequence is TGTGCCAGCAGCAGGGACAGGGCCACAGATACGCAGTATTTT. V usage is TRBV5-4 and J usage is TRBJ2-3; 9 bases match TRBD1. CDR1 and CDR2 (germline): SGHNT, YYREEE (reference sequence). The CDR3 spans 14 residues. With 4 bases clipped from V and 2 bases from J, the junction kept 2 bases outside the gene matches.

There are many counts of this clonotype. CDR3 in DNA: TGCAGTGCTCCCACGCGGGGGAATTCACCCCTCCACTTT. Protein sequence: CSAPTRGNSPLHF. V gene TRBV20-1 combines with J gene TRBJ1-6; maybe TRBD1 (5 bases). V was pared by 5 bases and J by 7 bases, with 12 bases between. The CDR3 length is 13 residues. CDR1 and CDR2 (germline): DFQATT, SNEGSKA (reference sequence).

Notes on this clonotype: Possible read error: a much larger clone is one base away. The CDR3 DNA reads as TGTGCCAGCCAGTTCACCAGGGGTTACGAGCAGTACTTC. Its protein product is CASQFTRGYEQYF. J is TRBJ2-7 and V is TRBV12-3 or TRBV12-4, with D tentatively TRBD1 (6 bases). The V gene lost 8 bases and the J gene lost 4 bases, with 15 bases spanning the gap. The CDR3 length is 13 residues.

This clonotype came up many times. CDR3 sequence (DNA): TGTGCCAGCAGTTTCCAGGGTGCAGAGACCCAGTACTTC. Protein: CASSFQGAETQYF. The chain joins TRBV27 to TRBJ2-5; D may be TRBD1 (5 bases). V was clipped by 3 bases and J by 4 bases, with 9 bases between them. The CDR3 length is 13 residues. Germline loops: CDR1 MNHEY, CDR2 SMNVEV (reference sequence).

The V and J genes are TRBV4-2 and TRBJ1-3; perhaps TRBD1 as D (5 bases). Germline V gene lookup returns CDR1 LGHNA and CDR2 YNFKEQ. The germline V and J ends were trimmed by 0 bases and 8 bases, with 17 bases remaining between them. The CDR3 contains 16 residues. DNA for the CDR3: TGTGCCAGCAGCCAAGATCGGGCAGGGAAGGGCTACACCATATATTTT. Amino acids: CASSQDRAGKGYTIYF.

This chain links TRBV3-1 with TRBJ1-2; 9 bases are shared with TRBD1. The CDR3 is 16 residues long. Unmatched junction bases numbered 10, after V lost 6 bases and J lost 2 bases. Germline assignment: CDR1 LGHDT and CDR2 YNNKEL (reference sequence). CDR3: CASSPGGTGWNYGYTF. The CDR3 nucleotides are TGTGCCAGCAGTCCGGGTGGGACAGGGTGGAACTATGGCTACACCTTC.

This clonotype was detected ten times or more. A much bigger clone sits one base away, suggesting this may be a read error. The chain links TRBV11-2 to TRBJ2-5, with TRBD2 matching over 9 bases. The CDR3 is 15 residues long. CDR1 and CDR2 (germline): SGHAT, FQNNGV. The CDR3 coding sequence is TGTGCCAACAGCTTAAGTAGCGGGAGTGTAGAGACCCAGTACTTC. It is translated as CANSLSSGSVETQYF.

The CDR3: CASSLRTGANEKLFF. CDR3 coding DNA: TGTGCCAGCAGCTTAAGGACAGGGGCTAATGAAAAACTGTTTTTT. The chain recombines TRBV7-2 with TRBJ1-4; 9 positions match TRBD1. Germline values: CDR1 SGHTA, CDR2 FQGNSA. The CDR3 length is 15 residues. The J segment lost 3 bases and the V segment lost 2 bases, leaving 1 base of the junction unmatched.

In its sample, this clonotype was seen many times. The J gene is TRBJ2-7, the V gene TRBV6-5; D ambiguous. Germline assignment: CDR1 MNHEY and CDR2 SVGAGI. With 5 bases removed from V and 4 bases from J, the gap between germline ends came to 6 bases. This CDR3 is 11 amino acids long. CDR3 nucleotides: TGTGCCAGCAGTCACCGGTACGAGCAGTACTTC. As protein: CASSHRYEQYF.

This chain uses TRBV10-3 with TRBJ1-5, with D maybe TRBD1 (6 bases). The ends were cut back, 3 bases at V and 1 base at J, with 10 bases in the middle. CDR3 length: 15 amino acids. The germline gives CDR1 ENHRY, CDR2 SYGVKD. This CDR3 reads CAISEGTGSNQPQHF. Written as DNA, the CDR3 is TGTGCCATCAGTGAAGGTACAGGGAGCAATCAGCCCCAGCATTTT.

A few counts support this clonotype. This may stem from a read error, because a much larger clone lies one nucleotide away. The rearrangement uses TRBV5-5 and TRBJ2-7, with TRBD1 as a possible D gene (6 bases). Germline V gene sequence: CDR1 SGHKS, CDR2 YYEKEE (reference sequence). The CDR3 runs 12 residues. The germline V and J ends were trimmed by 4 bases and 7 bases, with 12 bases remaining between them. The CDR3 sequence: CASSRTEAEQYF. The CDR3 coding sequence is TGTGCCAGCAGCCGGACAGAAGCGGAGCAGTACTTC.

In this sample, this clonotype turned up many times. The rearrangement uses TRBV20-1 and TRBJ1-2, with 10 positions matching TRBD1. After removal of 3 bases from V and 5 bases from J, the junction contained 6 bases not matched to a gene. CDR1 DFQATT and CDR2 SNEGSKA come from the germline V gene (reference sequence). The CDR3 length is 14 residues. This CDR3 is CSARPTGGAYGYTF. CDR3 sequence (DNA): TGCAGTGCTAGGCCGACAGGGGGCGCGTATGGCTACACCTTC.

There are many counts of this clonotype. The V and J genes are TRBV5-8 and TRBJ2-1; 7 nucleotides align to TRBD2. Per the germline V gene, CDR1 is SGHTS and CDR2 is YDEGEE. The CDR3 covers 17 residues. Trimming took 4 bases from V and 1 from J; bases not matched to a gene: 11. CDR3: CASSQKLTSRSYNEQFF. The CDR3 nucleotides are TGTGCCAGCAGCCAAAAACTGACTAGCAGGTCCTACAATGAGCAGTTCTTC. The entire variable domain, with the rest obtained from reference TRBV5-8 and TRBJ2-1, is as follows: EAGVTQSPTHLIKTRGQQATLRCSPISGHTSVYWYQQALGLGLQFLLWYDEGEERNRGNFPPRFSGRQFPNYSSELNVNALELEDSALYLCASSQKLTSRSYNEQFFGPGTRLTVL.

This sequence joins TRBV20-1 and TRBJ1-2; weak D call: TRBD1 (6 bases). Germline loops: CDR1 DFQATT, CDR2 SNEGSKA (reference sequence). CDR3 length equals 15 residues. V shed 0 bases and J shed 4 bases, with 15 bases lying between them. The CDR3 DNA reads TGCAGTGCTAGAGATGGCAGGGACACAACCTATGGCTACACCTTC. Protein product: CSARDGRDTTYGYTF.

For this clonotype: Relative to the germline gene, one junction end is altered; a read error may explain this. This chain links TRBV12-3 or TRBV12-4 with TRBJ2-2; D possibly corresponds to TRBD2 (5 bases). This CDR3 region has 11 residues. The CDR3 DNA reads TGTGCCAGTAAGCTTACCGGGGAGCCGGTTTTT. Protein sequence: CASKLTGEPVF.

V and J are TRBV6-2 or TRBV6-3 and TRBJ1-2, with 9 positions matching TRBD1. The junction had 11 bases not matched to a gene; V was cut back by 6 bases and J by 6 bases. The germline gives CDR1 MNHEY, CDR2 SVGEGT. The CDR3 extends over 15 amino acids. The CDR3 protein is CASRRVGTGMNGYTF. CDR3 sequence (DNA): TGTGCCAGCAGGAGGGTGGGGACAGGGATGAATGGCTACACCTTC.

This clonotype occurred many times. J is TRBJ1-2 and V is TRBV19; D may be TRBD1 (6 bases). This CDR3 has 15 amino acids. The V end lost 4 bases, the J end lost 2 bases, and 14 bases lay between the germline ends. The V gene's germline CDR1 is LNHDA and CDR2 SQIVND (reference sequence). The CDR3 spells CASSSEGQRNYGYTF. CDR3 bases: TGTGCCAGTAGTAGCGAGGGACAACGGAACTATGGCTACACCTTC.

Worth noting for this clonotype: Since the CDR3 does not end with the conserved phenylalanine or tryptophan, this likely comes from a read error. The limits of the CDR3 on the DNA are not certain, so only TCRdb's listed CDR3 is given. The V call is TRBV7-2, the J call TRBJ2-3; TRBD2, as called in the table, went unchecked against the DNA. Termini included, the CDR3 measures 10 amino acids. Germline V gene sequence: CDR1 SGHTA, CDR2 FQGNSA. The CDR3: CASSLAEGNY.

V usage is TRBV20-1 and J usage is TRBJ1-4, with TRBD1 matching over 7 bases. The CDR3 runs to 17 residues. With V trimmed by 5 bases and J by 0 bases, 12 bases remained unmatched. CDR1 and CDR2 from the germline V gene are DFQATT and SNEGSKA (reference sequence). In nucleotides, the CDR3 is TGCAGTGCTCCAAATACAGGGGACATTGCAACTAATGAAAAACTGTTTTTT. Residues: CSAPNTGDIATNEKLFF.

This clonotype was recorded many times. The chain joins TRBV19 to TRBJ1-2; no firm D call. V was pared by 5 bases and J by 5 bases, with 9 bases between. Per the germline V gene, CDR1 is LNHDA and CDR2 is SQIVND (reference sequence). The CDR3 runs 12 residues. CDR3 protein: CASSEMSYGYTF. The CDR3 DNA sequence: TGTGCCAGTAGTGAGATGTCTTATGGCTACACCTTC.

CDR3 sequence: CSAWTSGSSTDTQYF. The CDR3 nucleotides are TGCAGTGCTTGGACTAGCGGGTCTAGCACAGATACGCAGTATTTT. The genes are TRBV20-1 and TRBJ2-3; 11 positions agree with TRBD2. CDR1 is DFQATT, CDR2 SNEGSKA, per germline (reference sequence). V lost 5 bases to trimming and J lost 0 bases; unmatched junction nucleotides: 4. CDR3 size: 15 residues.

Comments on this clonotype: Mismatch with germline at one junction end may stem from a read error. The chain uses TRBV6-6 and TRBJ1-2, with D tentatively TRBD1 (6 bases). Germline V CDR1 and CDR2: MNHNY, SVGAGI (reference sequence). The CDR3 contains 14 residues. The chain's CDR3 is CASSHSSGGDGYTF. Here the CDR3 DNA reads TGTGCCAGCAGTCACTCGTCCGGGGGCGATGGCTACACCTTC.

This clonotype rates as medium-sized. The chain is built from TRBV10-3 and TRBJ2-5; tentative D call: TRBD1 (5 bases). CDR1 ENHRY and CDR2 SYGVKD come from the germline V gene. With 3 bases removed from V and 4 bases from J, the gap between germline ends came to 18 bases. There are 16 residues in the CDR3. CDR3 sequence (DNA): TGTGCCATCAGTGACCCTACCTTAGGGGTAGGAGAGACCCAGTACTTC. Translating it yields CAISDPTLGVGETQYF.